The source of this T cell receptor beta chain is a study of T-cell reconstitution after alpha-beta-depleted transplantation in children. Library preparation (for TCRbeta) was performed with unique molecular identifiers. TCRdb re-called the PCR reads with MiXCR, one entry per CDR3 protein. The sample lists 240,000 or so distinct CDR3 sequences; just under 8.5% were seen once. This clonotype was found many times. What it binds is unknown. Findings and caveats of the study: T-cell numbers and diversity, one year after transplant, stemmed largely from T cells that were newly produced.

Losses at the gene ends were 2 bases for V and 8 bases for J; bases not matched to a gene: 12. The CDR3 totals 16 residues. Germline V gene sequence: CDR1 SGHRS, CDR2 YFSETQ. The J gene is TRBJ2-1, the V gene TRBV5-1; TRBD2 aligns across 8 bases. The sequencing used PBMCs, mostly from graft donor cells, collected 180 days after TCRalphabeta/CD19-depleted stem cell transplant. The source of this sequence is a male patient younger than 18 who had a stem cell transplant for acute lymphoblastic leukemia, so the T cells may come from the graft donor. CDR3 sequence (DNA): TGCGCCAGCAGCTTCCTAAAAGCGGGAGAGGCGGATGAGCAGTTCTTC. This encodes CASSFLKAGEADEQFF. The full variable domain, completed using reference TRBV5-1 and TRBJ2-1, is KAGVTQTPRYLIKTRGQQVTLSCSPISGHRSVSWYQQTPGQGLQFLFEYFSETQRNKGNFPGRFSGRQFSNSRSEMNVSTLELGDSALYLCASSFLKAGEADEQFFGPGTRLTVL.